The following is a TCR beta chain sequence with its context. Sequencing was performed with immunoSEQ multiplex PCR; in TCRdb, only in-frame clones are kept and a portion is missing. The table lists around 70,000 clones, less than 95% of them singletons. The ends were cut back, 4 bases at V and 2 bases at J, with 21 bases in the middle. This CDR3 region has 18 residues. CDR1 and CDR2 from the germline V gene are MDHEN and SYDVKM. This sample was included in a study of cytotoxic CD8 clonotypes in ibrutinib-treated CLL. The source material was PBMCs, sampled after 12 months of ibrutinib treatment. This rearrangement joins TRBV28 to TRBJ2-1; D tentatively reads TRBD1 or TRBD2 (5 bases each). The clonotype originates from a human donor with chronic lymphocytic leukemia. The CDR3: CASSSPAPGTAPYNEQFF. The CDR3 nucleotides are TGTGCCAGCAGTTCACCCGCTCCCGGGACGGCACCCTACAATGAGCAGTTCTTC.